One sample yielded the 24 T cell receptor beta chains listed below, sequenced in a study of shared T cell receptors in the human thymus. Sequencing was performed with immunoSEQ multiplex PCR; in TCRdb, only in-frame clones are kept and a portion is missing. The sample comprises approximately 68,000 clones, roughly 95% of which are singletons, and less than 0.04% rests with the top ten. Specimen: thymocytes. The receptors derive from a human donor.

The chain has TRBV7-8 and TRBJ2-5; TRBD1 aligns across 8 bases. The CDR3 is 14 residues long. Trimming took 3 bases from V and 3 from J; bases not matched to a gene: 3. From germline, CDR1 is SGHVS and CDR2 FQNEAQ. This CDR3 is CASSLEDREETQYF. The DNA for the CDR3 is TGTGCCAGCAGCTTGGAGGACAGGGAAGAGACCCAGTACTTC.

The table lists this clone with a count of one. This chain uses TRBV11-3 with TRBJ2-5; 9 bases fit TRBD2. Per the germline V gene, CDR1 is SGHNT and CDR2 is YENEEA. V shed 4 bases and J 2 bases; nucleotides not matched to a gene: 17. The CDR3 has 19 amino acids. CDR3 in DNA: TGTGCCAGCAGCTCCGAAGGGTTTCGCGCTAGCGGGGCACAAGAGACCCAGTACTTC. Amino acids: CASSSEGFRASGAQETQYF. The full variable domain, in which reference TRBV11-3 and TRBJ2-5 provide the parts outside the CDR3, is EAGVVQSPRYKIIEKKQPVAFWCNPISGHNTLYWYLQNLGQGPELLIRYENEEAVDDSQLPKDRFSAERLKGVDSTLKIQPAELGDSAVYLCASSSEGFRASGAQETQYFGPGTRLLVL.

The sample holds one count of this clone. This chain uses TRBV21-1 with TRBJ2-7; TRBD2 is the table's D call, not checked against the DNA. TRBV21-1 is noted as a pseudogene. CDR3 length equals 15 residues. CDR3 sequence (DNA): TGTGCCAGCAGCAAAGGGACTAGCGGGTTTTACGAGCAGTACTTC. This gives the protein CASSKGTSGFYEQYF.

The chain uses TRBV2 and TRBJ1-1; the D gene is possibly TRBD1 (5 bases). CDR1 is SNHLY and CDR2 is FYNNEI in the germline V gene. The CDR3 is 13 amino acids. The germline V and J ends were trimmed by 7 bases and 3 bases, with 12 bases remaining between them. The CDR3 nucleotides are TGTGCCAGCATAGGGGTGGGGGACACTGAAGCTTTCTTT. Protein product: CASIGVGDTEAFF.

The genes are TRBV6-4 and TRBJ2-1; 7 bases fit TRBD1. The CDR3 covers 12 residues. V trimming: 8 bases; J trimming: 9 bases; junction bases outside the gene matches: 7. The germline CDR1 and CDR2 sequences are MRHNA and SNTAGT. CDR3 nucleotides: TGTGCCAGCGGATCTTCAGGGGGTGAGCAGTTCTTC. This translates into CASGSSGGEQFF.

J is TRBJ2-6 and V is TRBV11-2; D remains unclear. V dropped 2 bases and J dropped 2 bases, with 13 bases sitting between them. In germline, CDR1 is SGHAT, CDR2 FQNNGV. The CDR3 is made up of 17 amino acids. CDR3 nucleotide sequence: TGTGCCAGCAGCTTAAACTTGATCCCCGCTGGGGCCAACGTCCTGACTTTC. Translating gives CASSLNLIPAGANVLTF.

The gene calls are TRBV29-1 and TRBJ2-1; 7 bases match TRBD1. V lost 6 bases, J lost 2 bases, and 10 bases stayed unmatched. Germline V lookup: CDR1 SQVTM, CDR2 ANQGSEA. The CDR3 extends over 15 amino acids. This CDR3 is CSVSPGTATYNEQFF. In DNA form, the CDR3 reads TGCAGCGTATCCCCCGGGACAGCCACCTACAATGAGCAGTTCTTC.

The chain employs TRBV7-9 and TRBJ1-5, with 10 bases identical to TRBD1. The V segment lost 5 bases and the J segment 5 bases; nucleotides outside the gene matches: 9. Looked up from germline, CDR1 is SEHNR and CDR2 is FQNEAQ (reference sequence). The CDR3 is 16 residues long. Here the CDR3 reads CASSPNVTGGDQPQHF. CDR3 nucleotides: TGTGCCAGCAGCCCCAACGTGACAGGGGGCGATCAGCCCCAGCATTTT.

The chain couples TRBV27 to TRBJ1-6, with TRBD1 matching 7 bases. This CDR3 is 17 amino acids long. Germline V CDR1 and CDR2: MNHEY, SMNVEV (reference sequence). V lost 4 bases and J lost 0; bases outside the gene matches: 6. This CDR3 reads CASSSGTEHSYNSPLHF. CDR3 coding DNA: TGTGCCAGCAGTTCAGGGACAGAGCACTCCTATAATTCACCCCTCCACTTT.

The genes are TRBV4-3 and TRBJ1-6, with 7 bases identical to TRBD1. Germline values: CDR1 LGHNA, CDR2 YSLEER. With V trimmed by 5 bases and J by 0 bases, 4 bases remained unmatched. CDR3 length equals 16 residues. The CDR3 bases are TGCGCCAGCAGCAGACAGGGTGGCTCCTATAATTCACCCCTCCACTTT. Protein product: CASSRQGGSYNSPLHF.

The rearrangement joins TRBV4-3 to TRBJ2-1; D might be TRBD2 (6 bases). The CDR3 is 21 residues long. CDR1 LGHNA and CDR2 YSLEER come from the germline V gene. Trimming cost V 0 bases and J 0 bases, with 24 bases left between them. DNA of the CDR3: TGCGCCAGCAGCCAAGACCGGGACTCAGCTCGAGTCAAGAGCTCCTACAATGAGCAGTTCTTC. As protein: CASSQDRDSARVKSSYNEQFF.

The J gene is TRBJ2-1, the V gene TRBV6-4; 11 bases are a match to TRBD1. The CDR3 sequence is 15 residues long. Germline loops: CDR1 MRHNA, CDR2 SNTAGT. V shed 9 bases and J 3 bases; nucleotides not matched to a gene: 7. The CDR3 sequence: CARRIGTGGYNEQFF. The CDR3 bases are TGTGCCAGAAGAATCGGGACAGGGGGCTACAATGAGCAGTTCTTC.

The chain has TRBV7-2 and TRBJ2-2, with 9 bases matching TRBD1. V lost 5 bases, J lost 2 bases, and 6 bases stayed unmatched. The germline V gene has CDR1 SGHTA and CDR2 FQGNSA. The CDR3 sequence is 16 residues long. DNA for the CDR3: TGTGCCAGCAGCCTCCGGGACAGGGTAAACACCGGGGAGCTGTTTTTT. Amino acid sequence: CASSLRDRVNTGELFF.

The chain is built from TRBV7-9 and TRBJ2-5, with TRBD2 matching 11 bases. After removal of 2 bases from V and 3 bases from J, the junction contained 5 bases not matched to a gene. Germline CDR1 reads SEHNR; CDR2 reads FQNEAQ (reference sequence). The CDR3 consists of 16 residues. CDR3 sequence: CASSLFAGLAEETQYF. Written as DNA, the CDR3 is TGTGCCAGCAGCTTATTTGCGGGACTAGCGGAAGAGACCCAGTACTTC.

V and J are TRBV4-2 and TRBJ2-1, with D tentatively TRBD2 (7 bases). V was clipped by 1 base and J by 7 bases, with 17 bases between them. Germline assignment: CDR1 LGHNA and CDR2 YNFKEQ. This CDR3 has 16 residues. CDR3 protein: CASSQVGGGRRNEQFF. For the CDR3, the DNA is TGTGCCAGCAGCCAAGTTGGGGGGGGCCGGCGGAATGAGCAGTTCTTC.

The chain combines TRBV28 with TRBJ2-5, with TRBD2 identical over 14 bases. With V trimmed by 8 bases and J by 5 bases, 1 base remained unmatched. The CDR3 contains 13 residues. Germline loops: CDR1 MDHEN, CDR2 SYDVKM. CDR3 coding DNA: TGTGCCAGCCGACTAGCGGGGGGGGAGACCCAGTACTTC. This codes for CASRLAGGETQYF.

The rearrangement joins TRBV27 to TRBJ1-2; D might be TRBD1 (5 bases). The germline V gene has CDR1 MNHEY and CDR2 SMNVEV (reference sequence). The CDR3 totals 17 residues. The V end lost 3 bases, the J end lost 4 bases, and 21 bases lay between the germline ends. The CDR3 sequence: CASSLGVREKRTYGYTF. In DNA, the CDR3 is TGTGCCAGCAGTTTGGGTGTCAGGGAAAAGCGAACCTATGGCTACACCTTC.

The V and J genes are TRBV19 and TRBJ2-2; 7 bases line up with TRBD2. The V and J ends lost 4 bases and 7 bases, in that order; junction bases with no gene match: 0. CDR3 size: 12 residues. The germline V gene has CDR1 LNHDA and CDR2 SQIVND (reference sequence). The CDR3 sequence: CASSREGGELFF. DNA of the CDR3: TGTGCCAGTAGTAGGGAGGGCGGGGAGCTGTTTTTT.

This chain uses TRBV7-9 with TRBJ1-1, with 9 nucleotides matching TRBD1. Germline V CDR1 and CDR2: SEHNR, FQNEAQ (reference sequence). Losses at the gene ends were 6 bases for V and 9 bases for J; bases not matched to a gene: 14. The CDR3 loop spans 15 amino acids. CDR3 sequence (DNA): TGTGCCAGCAGACCCGATACAGGGGGCGGAGTAAAAGCTTTCTTT. It encodes CASRPDTGGGVKAFF.

The chain combines TRBV6-5 with TRBJ1-5; no reliable D call. This CDR3 comprises 10 residues. The V end lost 10 bases, the J end lost 9 bases, and 10 bases lay between the germline ends. Germline assignment: CDR1 MNHEY and CDR2 SVGAGI. The CDR3 here is CATSTRPQHF. Here the CDR3 DNA reads TGTGCCACCTCAACAAGGCCCCAGCATTTT.

This rearrangement joins TRBV5-1 to TRBJ2-7; 8 bases align to TRBD1. Germline V gives CDR1 SGHRS, CDR2 YFSETQ. V gave up 5 bases and J gave up 2 bases; unmatched junction bases: 12. The CDR3 is 16 amino acids. For the CDR3, the DNA is TGCGCCAGCAGTTGTGGAGTGGACAGGGAAGCCTACGAGCAGTACTTC. Residues: CASSCGVDREAYEQYF.

The rearrangement joins TRBV7-9 to TRBJ1-2, with a tentative D call TRBD1 (5 bases). The germline V gene encodes CDR1 SEHNR and CDR2 FQNEAQ (reference sequence). The CDR3 is 14 amino acids. V was cut by 1 base and J by 8 bases, with 14 bases left in between. The CDR3 bases are TGTGCCAGCAGCTTAGTCCCAGGGACTAACGGCTACACCTTC. The encoded protein is CASSLVPGTNGYTF. Filled out from reference TRBV7-9 and TRBJ1-2, the complete variable domain reads DTGVSQNPRHKITKRGQNVTFRCDPISEHNRLYWYRQTLGQGPEFLTYFQNEAQLEKSRLLSDRFSAERPKGSFSTLEIQRTEQGDSAMYLCASSLVPGTNGYTFGSGTRLTVV.

This clone appeared once. The V and J genes are TRBV7-2 and TRBJ2-1; tentative D call: TRBD1 (5 bases). V shed 5 bases and J shed 6 bases, with 20 bases lying between them. Germline CDR1 and CDR2: SGHTA and FQGNSA. This CDR3 is built from 16 residues. This CDR3 reads CASSRLRKSQGNEQFF. CDR3 DNA sequence: TGTGCCAGCAGCCGGTTGAGGAAATCCCAGGGCAATGAGCAGTTCTTC.

J is TRBJ1-2 and V is TRBV7-3; D is undetermined. Germline V lookup: CDR1 SGHTA, CDR2 FQGTGA. CDR3 length: 12 amino acids. Trimming cost V 3 bases and J 8 bases, with 10 bases left between them. The CDR3: CASSFQDPGYTF. The CDR3 DNA is TGTGCCAGCAGCTTCCAGGACCCGGGCTACACCTTC.